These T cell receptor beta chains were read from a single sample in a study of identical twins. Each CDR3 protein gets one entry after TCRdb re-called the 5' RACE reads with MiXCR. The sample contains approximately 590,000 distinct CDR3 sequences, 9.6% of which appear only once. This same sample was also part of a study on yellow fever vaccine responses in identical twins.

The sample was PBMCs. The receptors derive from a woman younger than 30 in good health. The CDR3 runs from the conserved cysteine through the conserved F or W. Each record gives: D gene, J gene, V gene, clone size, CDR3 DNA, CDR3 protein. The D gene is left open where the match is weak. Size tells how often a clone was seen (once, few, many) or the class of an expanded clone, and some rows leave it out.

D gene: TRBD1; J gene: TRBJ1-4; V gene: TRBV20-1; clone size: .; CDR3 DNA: TGCAGTGCAATACAGACAGGGTTTGGAAAACTGTTTTTT; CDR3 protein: CSAIQTGFGKLFF
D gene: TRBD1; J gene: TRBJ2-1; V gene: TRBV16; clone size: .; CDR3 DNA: TGTGCCAGCAGCCAAAGGTTGGGACAGGGGTACAATGAGCAGTTCTTC; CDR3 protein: CASSQRLGQGYNEQFF
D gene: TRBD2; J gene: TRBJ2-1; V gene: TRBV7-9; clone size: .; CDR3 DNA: TGTGCCAGCAGCTCGATAACTAGCGCCGGGTTCAATGAGCAGTTCTTC; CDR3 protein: CASSSITSAGFNEQFF
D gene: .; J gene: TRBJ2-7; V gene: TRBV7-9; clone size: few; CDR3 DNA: TGTGCCAGCAGCACAACCGGGACGGAGACCTACGAGCAGTACTTC; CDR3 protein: CASSTTGTETYEQYF
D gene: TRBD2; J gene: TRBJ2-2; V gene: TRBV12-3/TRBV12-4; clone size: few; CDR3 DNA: TGTGCCAGCAGCCCTCTACCACCGAGACTAGCGGGAATCATCGGGGAGCTGTTTTTT; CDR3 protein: CASSPLPPRLAGIIGELFF
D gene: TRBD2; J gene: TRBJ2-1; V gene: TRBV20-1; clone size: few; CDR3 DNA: TGCAGTGCTAGAGAGCCTAGCGGGAGAATGTATGAGCAGTTCTTC; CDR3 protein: CSAREPSGRMYEQFF
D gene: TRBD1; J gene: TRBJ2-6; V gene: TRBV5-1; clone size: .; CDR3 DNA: TGCGCCAGCAGCGCCCCGGGACAGGGGACCCCGTGGGGCTCTGGGGCCAACGTCCTGACTTTC; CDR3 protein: CASSAPGQGTPWGSGANVLTF
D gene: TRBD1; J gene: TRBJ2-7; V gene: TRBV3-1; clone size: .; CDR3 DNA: TGTGCCAGCACCTCAAAGGGGACAGGGGGCGTCGAGCAGTACTTC; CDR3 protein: CASTSKGTGGVEQYF
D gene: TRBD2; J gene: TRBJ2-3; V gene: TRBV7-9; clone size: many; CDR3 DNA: TGTGCCAGCAGCTTGGGGCTAGCGGGAGAAGATACGCAGTATTTT; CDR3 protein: CASSLGLAGEDTQYF
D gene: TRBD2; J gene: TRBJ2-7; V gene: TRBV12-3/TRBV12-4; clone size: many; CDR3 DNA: TGTGCCAGCAGCCTCCCGGTCCGGGGGGTCTACGAGCAGTACTTC; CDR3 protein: CASSLPVRGVYEQYF
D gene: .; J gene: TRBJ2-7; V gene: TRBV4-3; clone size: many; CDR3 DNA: TGCGCCAGCAGCCAAGATTCGGCAGGGGACTACGAGCAGTACTTC; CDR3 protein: CASSQDSAGDYEQYF
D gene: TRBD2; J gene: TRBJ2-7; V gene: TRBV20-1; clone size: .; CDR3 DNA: TGCAGTGCTAGAGATAGGCCGGCTAGCGGGGGTGAAGAGCAGTACTTC; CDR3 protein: CSARDRPASGGEEQYF
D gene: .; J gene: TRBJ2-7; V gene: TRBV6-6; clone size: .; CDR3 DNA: TGTGCCAGCAGTTCAGGGTTTGTGAGCGAGCAGTACTTC; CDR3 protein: CASSSGFVSEQYF
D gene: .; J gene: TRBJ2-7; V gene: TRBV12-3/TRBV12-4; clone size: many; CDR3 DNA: TGTGCCAGCACCCTTGGGGGGCCGGGCTCCTACGAGCAGTACTTC; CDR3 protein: CASTLGGPGSYEQYF
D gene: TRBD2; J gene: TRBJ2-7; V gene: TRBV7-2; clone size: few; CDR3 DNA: TGTGCCAGCAGCTGGGGGAGGGCCCGGGTCGAGCAGTACTTC; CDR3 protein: CASSWGRARVEQYF
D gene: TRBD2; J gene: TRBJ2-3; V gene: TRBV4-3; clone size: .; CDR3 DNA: TGCGCCAGCAGCCAACCCCTAGCGGACAACACAGATACGCAGTATTTT; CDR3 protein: CASSQPLADNTDTQYF
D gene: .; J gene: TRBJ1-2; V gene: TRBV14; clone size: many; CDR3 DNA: TGTGCCAGCAGCCAAGGGAGAATCGGACTGAACTATGGCTACACCTTC; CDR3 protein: CASSQGRIGLNYGYTF
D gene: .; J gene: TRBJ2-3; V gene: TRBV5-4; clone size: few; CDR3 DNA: TGTGCCAGCACCTCCCCCGTCCAGGGGTTAGATACGCAGTATTTT; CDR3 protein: CASTSPVQGLDTQYF
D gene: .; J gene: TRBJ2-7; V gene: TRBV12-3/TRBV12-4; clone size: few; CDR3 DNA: TGTGCCAGCAGTTTCCGGCAGGGCCTCAACGAGCAGTACTTC; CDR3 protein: CASSFRQGLNEQYF
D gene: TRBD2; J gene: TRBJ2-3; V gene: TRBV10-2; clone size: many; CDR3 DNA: TGCGCCAGCAGTGAGGAGGGGTTAACTAGCGGTGCGCAGTATTTT; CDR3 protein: CASSEEGLTSGAQYF
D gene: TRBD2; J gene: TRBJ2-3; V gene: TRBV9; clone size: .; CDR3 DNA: TGTGCCAGCAGTGGACTAGCGAGTAGCACAGATACGCAGTATTTT; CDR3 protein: CASSGLASSTDTQYF
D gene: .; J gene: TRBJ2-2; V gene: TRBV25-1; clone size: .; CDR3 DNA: TGTGCCAGCAGTGACAGGGGATGGGCCGGGGAGCTGTTTTTT; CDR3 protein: CASSDRGWAGELFF
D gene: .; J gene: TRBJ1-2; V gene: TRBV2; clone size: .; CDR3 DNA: TGTGCCAGCAGTGAGAGTTGGTCAGGCTATGGCTACACCTTC; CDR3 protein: CASSESWSGYGYTF
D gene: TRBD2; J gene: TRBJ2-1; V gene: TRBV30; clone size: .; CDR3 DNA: TGTGCCTGGAGTGTGTTAGCGGGGGCCAGTCCTCCGTACAATGAGCAGTTCTTC; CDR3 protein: CAWSVLAGASPPYNEQFF
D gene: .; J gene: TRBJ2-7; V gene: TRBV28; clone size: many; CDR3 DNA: TGTGCCAGCAGCCAGGGACGCTACGAGCAGTACTTC; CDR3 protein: CASSQGRYEQYF
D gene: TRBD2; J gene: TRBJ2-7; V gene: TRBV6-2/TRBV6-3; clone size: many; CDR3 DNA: TGTGCCAGCCGGGAAGGACTAGCGGGACCCTACGAGCAGTACTTC; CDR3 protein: CASREGLAGPYEQYF
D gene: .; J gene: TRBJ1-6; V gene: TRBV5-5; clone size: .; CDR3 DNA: TGTGCCAGCAGCTTGATGGTACGAAATTCACCCCTCCACTTT; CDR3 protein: CASSLMVRNSPLHF
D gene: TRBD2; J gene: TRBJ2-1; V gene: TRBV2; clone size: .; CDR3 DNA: TGTGCCAGCACCAAGACTAGCAACTATGAGCAGTTCTTC; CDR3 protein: CASTKTSNYEQFF